This is a list of T cell receptor beta chains from one sample in a study of T cell changes during pregnancy in multiple sclerosis. Some clones are missing from TCRdb's copy, which holds only in-frame ones; the method was immunoSEQ multiplex PCR. The top ten clones hold 3.5% of a sample with about 34,000 clones, 80% to 90% of them seen once. The input for sequencing was CD8+ T cells from peripheral blood mononuclear cells, taken in the third trimester of pregnancy. These receptors originate from a female donor with multiple sclerosis, enrolled in a pregnancy study. Each CDR3 is given with its conserved first and last residue. The D gene is left open where the match is weak. Clone size, where shown, is once, few, many, or a class for clones that have expanded.

abundance,j_gene,d_gene,v_gene,CDR3nt,CDR3aa
-,TRBJ2-1,TRBD2,TRBV9,TGTGCCAGCAGCGTAGTCGGGGGGGCCGGGAATGAGCAGTTCTTC,CASSVVGGAGNEQFF
-,TRBJ2-7,TRBD1,TRBV9,TGTGCCAGCAGCGTCGCAGCCACCGGGACAGGGACCGACGAGCAGTACTTC,CASSVAATGTGTDEQYF
-,TRBJ1-4,TRBD1,TRBV19,TGTGCCAGTAGTAGGCCGACAGGGGGTGCAACTAATGAAAAACTGTTTTTT,CASSRPTGGATNEKLFF
-,TRBJ1-2,TRBD1,TRBV6-5,TGTGCCAGCAGTTCTGACAGGGGGGAAAATGGCTACACCTTC,CASSSDRGENGYTF
-,TRBJ2-2,TRBD1,TRBV4-1,TGCGCCAGCAGCCCCGGACAGGGGAACGGGGAGCTGTTTTTT,CASSPGQGNGELFF
-,TRBJ2-7,-,TRBV4-2,TGTGCCAGCAGCGCCGCCCCCAGCGCCTCCTACGAGCAGTACTTC,CASSAAPSASYEQYF
once,TRBJ2-5,TRBD2,TRBV6-5,TGTGCCAGTAGGACTAGCGGGGGTAGAGAAGAGACCCAGTACTTC,CASRTSGGREETQYF
-,TRBJ2-7,TRBD2,TRBV7-9,TGTGCCAGCAGCTTAGTTGGGAGGGGTTCAGTCTACGAGCAGTACTTC,CASSLVGRGSVYEQYF
once,TRBJ2-5,TRBD2,TRBV6-5,TGTGCCAGCAGTTACCGGACTAGCGGGCAAGAGACCCAGTACTTC,CASSYRTSGQETQYF
-,TRBJ1-4,-,TRBV25-1,TGTGCCAGCAGTCCTATGGGGGGGACTAATGAAAAACTGTTTTTT,CASSPMGGTNEKLFF
few,TRBJ1-1,TRBD1,TRBV25-1,TGTGCCAGCAGTGAGCTGGGACAGATCACTGAAGCTTTCTTT,CASSELGQITEAFF
-,TRBJ1-1,TRBD1,TRBV9,TGTGCCAGCAGCGCAGCATCAGGGGGCCCCGGGGGGACTGAAGCTTTCTTT,CASSAASGGPGGTEAFF
-,TRBJ2-5,TRBD2,TRBV7-3,TGTGCCAGCAGCTTAGGCGGGGGGTTACAAGAGACCCAGTACTTC,CASSLGGGLQETQYF
-,TRBJ2-7,TRBD1,TRBV15,TGTGCCACCGGAAACCGGGACAGGGGAAAGTACGAGCAGTACTTC,CATGNRDRGKYEQYF
-,TRBJ2-3,TRBD2,TRBV29-1,TGCAGCGCCGGACTAGCGGGGGGCCACAACTCCCTTTTCACAGATACGCAGTATTTT,CSAGLAGGHNSLFTDTQYF
-,TRBJ2-1,-,TRBV19,TGTGCCAGTAGTGTCCAAACAGGGAGTCGGAATGAGCAGTTCTTC,CASSVQTGSRNEQFF